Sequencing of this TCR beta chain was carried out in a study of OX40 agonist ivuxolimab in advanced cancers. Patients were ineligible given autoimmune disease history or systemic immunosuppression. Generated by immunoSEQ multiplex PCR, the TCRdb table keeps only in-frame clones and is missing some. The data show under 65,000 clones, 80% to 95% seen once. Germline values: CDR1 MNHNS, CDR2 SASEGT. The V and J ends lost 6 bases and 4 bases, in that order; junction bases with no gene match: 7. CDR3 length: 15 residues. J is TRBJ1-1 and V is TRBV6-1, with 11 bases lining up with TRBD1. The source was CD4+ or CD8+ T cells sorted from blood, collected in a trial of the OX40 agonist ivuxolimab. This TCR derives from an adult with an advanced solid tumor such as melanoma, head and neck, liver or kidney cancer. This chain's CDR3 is CASRPVGTGGTEAFF. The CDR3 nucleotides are TGTGCCAGCAGACCGGTAGGGACAGGGGGCACTGAAGCTTTCTTT.